This T cell receptor (beta chain) was recovered during a study of T cell repertoires in cytomegalovirus infection (dated by TCRdb to the late 2010s). Context from the whole study: Donor HLA type was relevant to the analysis, because carriage of CMV infection together with the matching HLA type was indicated by public TCR beta signatures.

What the study reported, not specific to this receptor: Carriers of CMV infection plus the relevant HLA type were discriminated by the cumulative frequency of public TCR beta family members in the study cohort and in an independent approximately 340-donor cohort. In the ex vivo response, HLA-C-restricted CMV-specific TCR beta clonotypes were dominant, and in two of eight donors the single most frequent clonotype came from this HLA-C-restricted group.

The sequencer listed for this sample is Illumina HiSeq 1500. TCRdb took the public reads, trimmed them with fastp at Q25, ran MiXCR for clone calling and kept in-frame beta chains. Rows merge per CDR3 protein into single entries with the most common DNA and genes. A total of approximately 500,000 distinct CDR3 sequences appear in this sample, about 30% of them only once. Roughly 13% of the sample is taken by the ten largest. CDR1 and CDR2 are read off the germline V gene as SNHLY and FYNNEI. Measured from the cysteine to the valine, the CDR3 is 15 residues long. This entry keeps only the CDR3 DNA: 45 bases, framed from base 1. V is pruned by 8 bases and J by 3 bases, leaving 11 bases of the junction without a gene match. A note on this clonotype: What this receptor recognizes is not known. No base quality values were provided; no much bigger clone lies one nucleotide off.

The rearrangement joined TRBV2 to TRBJ2-7; TRBD2 aligns with 9 central bases. Sequencing was done on a sample of PBMCs. The TCR was taken from a human donor in good health (CMV status not recorded). Some clones in this sample may be carry-over from other donors' samples. Here is the DNA: TGTGCCAGCGGAGGTCGCGGGCGGGAGGGCTACGAGCAGTACGTC. Translated, it reads CASGGRGREGYEQYV.